The TCR beta chain described here comes from a study of IL-17A CD8 T cells in psoriatic arthritis synovium. With regard to the full study: The study aimed to define the phenotype, molecular profile and function of synovial IL-17A+CD8+ T cells in psoriatic arthritis pathogenesis.

CD3+ T cells were isolated magnetically, stimulated for approximately 1.6 hours with PMA and ionomycin, and then labeled using IL-17A and IFNgamma cytokine secretion assays. Synovial fluid effusions were drawn by aspiration from the actively inflamed joints of psoriatic arthritis patients. For each patient, synovial fluid served as the source from which three memory CD8+ T cell populations were isolated by sorting: Tc1 cells (IL-17A-IFNgamma+), Tc17 cells (IL-17A+) and the bulk memory fraction, allowing their TCR repertoires to be compared. The psoriatic arthritis patients fulfilled the Classification of Psoriatic Arthritis Study Group (CASPAR) criteria. Cytokine-secreting cells were counterstained with viability dye and anti-CD3, CD8, CD14 and CD4 antibodies and sorted on a BD FACSAria. In a few patients with psoriatic arthritis, sorted CD8+ T cell subsets from synovial fluid were put through TCRbeta sequencing. Synovial fluid mononuclear cells were isolated with Lymphoprep and cryopreserved in liquid nitrogen before use. Cryopreservation medium contained approximately 46% fetal calf serum and around 9.7% dimethyl sulfoxide.

V and J lose 4 bases and 2 bases, and a span of 5 bases separates them. Counted from cysteine to phenylalanine, this CDR3 has 12 amino acids. Of all the DNA, just the CDR3 is kept, 36 bases in frame from base 1. CDR1 is given as SGHNT and CDR2 as YYREEE, both from the germline V gene (reference sequence). As concerns this clone: Its antigen remains unidentified. Base qualities are not provided; no much larger clone lies one nucleotide away.

After DNA extraction (Qiagen), TCRbeta V-D-J rearrangements were amplified in a bias-controlled manner and then sequenced at high throughput (immunoSEQ; Adaptive Biotech). The authors' analysis ran thus. The immunoSEQ Analyzer platform was used for sequence-level analysis of productive sequences. Clonality was calculated as 1 minus Pielou's evenness, with values from 0 (highly polyclonal) to 1 (monoclonal). The Morisita index, ranging from 0 (no similarity) to 1 (complete similarity), was used to quantify repertoire overlap between subsets. Sourced from immuneACCESS, this table was stored by TCRdb with only in-frame sequences that have V and J called. A share of the clones is absent; for the studies checked, an unresolved V gene accounts for under half, and the remainder has no known explanation. V and J calls and clone size follow that table, whereas D and trimming were derived from the DNA. A total of about 1,900 clones appear in this sample, roughly 70% of them only once. The top ten constitute around 12% of the sample.

Summary of the overall study and its limitations: In psoriatic arthritis, TCRbeta sequencing revealed that synovial Tc17 cells were polyclonal (median clonality around 0.082). Only a few patients were covered by TCR sequencing, and this limited sample size was acknowledged by the authors. Because no psoriatic arthritis synovial tissue samples were available, cells were taken from synovial fluid instead of synovial tissue. Although most synovial CD8+ subsets stayed polyclonal, some individual clones made up over 4.5% of the repertoire. In a couple of patients, many Tc17 clones also appeared in the synovial Tc1 population, producing Morisita overlap indices above 0.8.

This TCR was recovered from a human donor with psoriatic arthritis. The chain was built from TRBV5-4 and TRBJ2-3; too little of a D gene remains to name it. The source material was IL-17A+ (IFN-gamma+/-) memory CD8+ T cells from synovial fluid. Reading the label with the study, this specimen's cell subset or site is: IL-17A+IFNgamma+/- memory CD8+ (Tc17) cells. DNA sequence: TGTGCCAGCAGCCACCTCACAGATACGCAGTATTTT. Translated, this gives CASSHLTDTQYF.